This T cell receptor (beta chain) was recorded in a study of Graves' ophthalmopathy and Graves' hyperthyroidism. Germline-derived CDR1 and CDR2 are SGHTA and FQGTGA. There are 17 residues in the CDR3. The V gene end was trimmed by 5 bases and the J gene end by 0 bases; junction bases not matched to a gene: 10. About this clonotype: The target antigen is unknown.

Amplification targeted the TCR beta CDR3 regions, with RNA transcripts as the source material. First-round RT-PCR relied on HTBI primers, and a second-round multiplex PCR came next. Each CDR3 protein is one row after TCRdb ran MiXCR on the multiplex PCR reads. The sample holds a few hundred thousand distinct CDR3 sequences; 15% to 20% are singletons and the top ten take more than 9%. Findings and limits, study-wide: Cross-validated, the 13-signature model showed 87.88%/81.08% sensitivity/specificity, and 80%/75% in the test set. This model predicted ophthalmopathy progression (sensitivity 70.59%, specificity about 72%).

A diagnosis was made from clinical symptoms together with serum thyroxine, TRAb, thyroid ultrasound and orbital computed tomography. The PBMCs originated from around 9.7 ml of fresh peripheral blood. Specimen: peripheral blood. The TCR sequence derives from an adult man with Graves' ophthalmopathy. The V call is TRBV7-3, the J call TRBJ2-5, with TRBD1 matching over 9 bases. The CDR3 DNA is TGTGCCAGCAGCCCGACCGGGACAGGGTTTTACCAAGAGACCCAGTACTTC. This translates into CASSPTGTGFYQETQYF. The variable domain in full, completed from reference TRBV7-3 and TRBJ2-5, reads GAGVSQTPSNKVTEKGKYVELRCDPISGHTALYWYRQSLGQGPEFLIYFQGTGAADDSGLPNDRFFAVRPEGSVSTLKIQRTERGDSAVYLCASSPTGTGFYQETQYFGPGTRLLVL.